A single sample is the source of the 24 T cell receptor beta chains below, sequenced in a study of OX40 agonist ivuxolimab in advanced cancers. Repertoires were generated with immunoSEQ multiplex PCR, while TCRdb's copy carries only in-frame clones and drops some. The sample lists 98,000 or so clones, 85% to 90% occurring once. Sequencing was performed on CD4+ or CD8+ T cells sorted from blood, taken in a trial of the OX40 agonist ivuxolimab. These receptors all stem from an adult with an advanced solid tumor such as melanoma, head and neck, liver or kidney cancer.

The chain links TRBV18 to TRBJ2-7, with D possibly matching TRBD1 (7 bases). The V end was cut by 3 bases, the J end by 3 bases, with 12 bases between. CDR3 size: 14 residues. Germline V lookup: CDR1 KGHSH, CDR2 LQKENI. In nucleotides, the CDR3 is TGTGCCAGCTCACCCTCGCGGGACAGCTACGAGCAGTACTTC. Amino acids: CASSPSRDSYEQYF.

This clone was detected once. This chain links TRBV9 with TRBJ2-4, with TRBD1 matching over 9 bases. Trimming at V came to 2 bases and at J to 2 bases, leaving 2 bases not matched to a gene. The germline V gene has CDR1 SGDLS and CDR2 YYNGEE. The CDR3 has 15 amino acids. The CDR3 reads CASSVTGGPKNIQYF. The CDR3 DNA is TGTGCCAGCAGCGTGACAGGGGGTCCCAAAAACATTCAGTACTTC. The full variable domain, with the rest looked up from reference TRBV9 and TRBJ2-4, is DSGVTQTPKHLITATGQRVTLRCSPRSGDLSVYWYQQSLDQGLQFLIQYYNGEERAKGNILERFSAQQFPDLHSELNLSSLELGDSALYFCASSVTGGPKNIQYFGAGTRLSVL.

The CDR3 DNA follows: TGTGCCATCAGTGAGAAGGGAAGGGCCAACGTCCTGACTTTC. Amino acid sequence: CAISEKGRANVLTF. This chain uses TRBV10-3 with TRBJ2-6; D is ambiguous. CDR3 length: 14 amino acids. The V gene lost 2 bases and the J gene lost 5 bases, with 7 bases spanning the gap. Germline values: CDR1 ENHRY, CDR2 SYGVKD.

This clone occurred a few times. CDR3 sequence: CASSPRGETQYF. CDR3 DNA: TGTGCCAGCTCACCACGGGGAGAGACCCAGTACTTC. The chain carries TRBV18 and TRBJ2-5; D is uncertain. The germline V and J ends were trimmed by 1 base and 4 bases, with 4 bases remaining between them. Germline-derived CDR1 and CDR2 are KGHSH and LQKENI. The CDR3 is made up of 12 amino acids.

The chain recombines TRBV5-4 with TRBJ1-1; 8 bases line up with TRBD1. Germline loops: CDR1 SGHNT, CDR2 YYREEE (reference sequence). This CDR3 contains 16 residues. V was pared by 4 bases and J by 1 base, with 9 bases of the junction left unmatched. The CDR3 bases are TGTGCCAGCAGCCCTAAGACAGGGGCTACGAACACTGAAGCTTTCTTT. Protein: CASSPKTGATNTEAFF.

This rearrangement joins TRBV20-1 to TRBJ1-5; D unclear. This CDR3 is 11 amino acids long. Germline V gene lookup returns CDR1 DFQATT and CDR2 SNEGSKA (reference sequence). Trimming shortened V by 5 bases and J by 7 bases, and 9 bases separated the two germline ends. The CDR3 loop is CSAQIGQPQHF. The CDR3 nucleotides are TGCAGTGCTCAAATCGGGCAGCCCCAGCATTTT.

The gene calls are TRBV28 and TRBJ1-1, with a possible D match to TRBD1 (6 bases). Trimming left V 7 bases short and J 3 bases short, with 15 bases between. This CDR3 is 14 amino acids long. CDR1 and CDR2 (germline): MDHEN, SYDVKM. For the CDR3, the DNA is TGTGCCAGCACTTCAGGGGAGGTAGACACTGAAGCTTTCTTT. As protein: CASTSGEVDTEAFF.

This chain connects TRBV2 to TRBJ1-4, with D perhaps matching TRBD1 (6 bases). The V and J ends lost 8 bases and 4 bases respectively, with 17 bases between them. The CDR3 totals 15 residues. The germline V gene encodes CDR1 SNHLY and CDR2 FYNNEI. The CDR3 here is CASVRTVMGNEKLFF. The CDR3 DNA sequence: TGTGCCAGCGTAAGGACAGTAATGGGTAATGAAAAACTGTTTTTT.

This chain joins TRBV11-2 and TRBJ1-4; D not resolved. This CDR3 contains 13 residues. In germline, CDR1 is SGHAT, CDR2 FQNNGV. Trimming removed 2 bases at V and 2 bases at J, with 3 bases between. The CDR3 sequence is CASSLQTNEKLFF. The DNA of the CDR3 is TGTGCCAGCAGCTTACAGACTAATGAAAAACTGTTTTTT.

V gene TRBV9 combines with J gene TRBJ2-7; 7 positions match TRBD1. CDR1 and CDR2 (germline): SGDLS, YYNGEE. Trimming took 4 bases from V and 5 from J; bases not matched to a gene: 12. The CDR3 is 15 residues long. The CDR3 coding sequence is TGTGCCAGCAGCCCCAACATCGACAGGGATGACGAGCAGTACTTC. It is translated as CASSPNIDRDDEQYF. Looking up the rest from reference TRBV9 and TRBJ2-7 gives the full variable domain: DSGVTQTPKHLITATGQRVTLRCSPRSGDLSVYWYQQSLDQGLQFLIQYYNGEERAKGNILERFSAQQFPDLHSELNLSSLELGDSALYFCASSPNIDRDDEQYFGPGTRLTVT.

The CDR3 here is CAIIPKGEEADTQYF. The CDR3 bases are TGTGCCATCATACCTAAGGGGGAAGAGGCAGATACGCAGTATTTT. The J gene is TRBJ2-3, the V gene TRBV2, with a weak D call TRBD1 (6 bases). V lost 10 bases and J lost 4, with 21 bases in between. Germline CDR1 is SNHLY and CDR2 is FYNNEI. This CDR3 region has 15 residues.

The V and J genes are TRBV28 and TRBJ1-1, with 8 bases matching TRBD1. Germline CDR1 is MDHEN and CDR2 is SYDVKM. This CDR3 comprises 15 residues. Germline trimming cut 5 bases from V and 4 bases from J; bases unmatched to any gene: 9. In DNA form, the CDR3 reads TGTGCCAGCAGTATACGGACAGGGTCTGGCACTGAAGCTTTCTTT. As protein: CASSIRTGSGTEAFF.

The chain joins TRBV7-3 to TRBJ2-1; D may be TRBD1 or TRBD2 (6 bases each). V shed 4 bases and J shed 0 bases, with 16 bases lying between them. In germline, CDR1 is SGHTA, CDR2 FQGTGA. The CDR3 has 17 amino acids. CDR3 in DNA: TGTGCCAGCAGCTCAAGAGGGGGAGGTAGCTCCTACAATGAGCAGTTCTTC. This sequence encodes CASSSRGGGSSYNEQFF. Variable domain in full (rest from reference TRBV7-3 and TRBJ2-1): GAGVSQTPSNKVTEKGKYVELRCDPISGHTALYWYRQSLGQGPEFLIYFQGTGAADDSGLPNDRFFAVRPEGSVSTLKIQRTERGDSAVYLCASSSRGGGSSYNEQFFGPGTRLTVL.

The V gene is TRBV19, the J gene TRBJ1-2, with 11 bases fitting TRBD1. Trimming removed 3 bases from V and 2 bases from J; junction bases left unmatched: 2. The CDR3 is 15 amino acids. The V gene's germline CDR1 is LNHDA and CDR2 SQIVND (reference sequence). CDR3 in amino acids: CASSIRTGGNYGYTF. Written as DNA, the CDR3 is TGTGCCAGTAGTATTAGGACAGGGGGCAACTATGGCTACACCTTC.

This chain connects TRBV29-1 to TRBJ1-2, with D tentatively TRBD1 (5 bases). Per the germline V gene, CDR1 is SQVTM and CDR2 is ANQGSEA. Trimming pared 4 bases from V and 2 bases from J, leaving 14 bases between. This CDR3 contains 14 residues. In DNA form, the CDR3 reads TGCAGCGTTGTAACGGGGGTCCTAAACTATGGCTACACCTTC. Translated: CSVVTGVLNYGYTF.

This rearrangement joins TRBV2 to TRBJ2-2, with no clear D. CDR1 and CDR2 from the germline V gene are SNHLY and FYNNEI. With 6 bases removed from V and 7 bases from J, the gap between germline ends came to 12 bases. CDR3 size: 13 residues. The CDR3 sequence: CASRASEYGELFF. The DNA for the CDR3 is TGTGCCAGCAGGGCGAGCGAATACGGGGAGCTGTTTTTT.

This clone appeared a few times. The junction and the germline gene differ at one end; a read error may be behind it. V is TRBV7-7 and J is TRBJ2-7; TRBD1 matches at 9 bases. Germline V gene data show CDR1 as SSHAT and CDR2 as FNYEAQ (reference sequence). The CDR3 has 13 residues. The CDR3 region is CASSAGQGGEQYF. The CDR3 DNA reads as TGTGCTAGCAGCGCGGGACAGGGAGGCGAGCAGTACTTC.

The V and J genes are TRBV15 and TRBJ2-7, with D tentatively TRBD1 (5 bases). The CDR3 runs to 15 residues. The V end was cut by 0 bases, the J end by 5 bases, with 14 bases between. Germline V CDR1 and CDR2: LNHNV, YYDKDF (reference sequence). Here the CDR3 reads CATSRDVSRAHEQYF. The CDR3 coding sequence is TGTGCCACCAGCAGAGATGTCAGCAGGGCCCACGAGCAGTACTTC.

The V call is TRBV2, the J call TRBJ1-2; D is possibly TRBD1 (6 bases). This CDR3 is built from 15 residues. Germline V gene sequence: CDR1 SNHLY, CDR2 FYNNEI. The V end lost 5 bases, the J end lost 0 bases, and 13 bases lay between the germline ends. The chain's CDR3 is CASSNRVAANYGYTF. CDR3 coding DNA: TGTGCCAGCAGTAACAGGGTCGCGGCTAACTATGGCTACACCTTC.

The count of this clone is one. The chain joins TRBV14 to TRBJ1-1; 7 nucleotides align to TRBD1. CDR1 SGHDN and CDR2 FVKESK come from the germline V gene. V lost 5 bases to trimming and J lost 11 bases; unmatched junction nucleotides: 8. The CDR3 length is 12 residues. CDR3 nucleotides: TGTGCCAGCAGCAACATAGGGGGCATGGCTTTCTTT. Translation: CASSNIGGMAFF.

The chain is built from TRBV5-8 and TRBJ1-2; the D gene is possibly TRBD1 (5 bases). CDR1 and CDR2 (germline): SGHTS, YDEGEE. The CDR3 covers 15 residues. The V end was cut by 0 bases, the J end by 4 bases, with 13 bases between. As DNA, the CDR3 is TGTGCCAGCAGCTTGGAAGGGGAGCTAGGCTATGGCTACACCTTC. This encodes CASSLEGELGYGYTF.

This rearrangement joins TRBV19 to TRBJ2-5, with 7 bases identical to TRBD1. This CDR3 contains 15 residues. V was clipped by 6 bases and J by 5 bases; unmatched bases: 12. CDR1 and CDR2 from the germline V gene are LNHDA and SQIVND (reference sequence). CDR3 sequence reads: CASSPGEGAGETQYF. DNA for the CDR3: TGTGCCAGTAGCCCCGGCGAGGGGGCCGGGGAGACCCAGTACTTC.

The CDR3 protein is CAWSADSYSNQPQHF. The DNA for the CDR3 is TGTGCCTGGAGCGCGGACAGTTATAGCAATCAGCCCCAGCATTTT. The V gene is TRBV30, the J gene TRBJ1-5; D might be TRBD1 (6 bases). V was trimmed by 3 bases and J by 0 bases, leaving 12 bases between them. The V gene's germline CDR1 is GTSNPN and CDR2 SVGIG (reference sequence). This CDR3 has 15 amino acids.

CDR3 nucleotide sequence: TGTGCCAGCAGCTTAACGGCCCTGCCTCACTACGAGCAGTACTTC. This translates into CASSLTALPHYEQYF. This rearrangement joins TRBV11-2 to TRBJ2-7; D is unresolved. The CDR3 runs 15 residues. Between the trimmed V and J ends, which lost 2 bases and 3 bases, there was a span of 14 bases. The germline gives CDR1 SGHAT, CDR2 FQNNGV.